The sequence of this T cell receptor (beta chain) was determined in a study of TIL therapy for anti-PD-1-resistant metastatic lung cancer. Overall study: Patients then received nivolumab; progressors got lymphodepletion, TIL and IL-2.

Regarding time point: pre-treatment sample, taken before nivolumab and TIL therapy. Enrollment ran from October 2017 to early 2020. This CDR3 is built from 15 residues. Trimming took 1 base from V and 1 from J, leaving 10 bases between them. CDR1 SGHTA and CDR2 FQGNSA come from the germline V gene. This was the immunoSEQ v3 assay. Data came from immunoSEQ multiplex PCR; TCRdb stores just in-frame clones and leaves some out. Among under 20,000 clones listed, about 75% were seen once. The clonotype originates from a person aged 25 to 80 with non-small cell lung cancer. This specimen consisted of blood, obtained at baseline. The V and J genes are TRBV7-2 and TRBJ2-5; D remains unclear. The CDR3 DNA is TGTGCCAGCAGCTTAGAGGGCAGGAGCCAAGAGACCCAGTACTTC. Its protein is CASSLEGRSQETQYF.